This is a list of T cell receptor beta chains from one sample in a study of CD8+ T cells in alopecia areata. Method: immunoSEQ multiplex PCR; TCRdb's copy keeps in-frame clones and lacks some. The sample includes about 120,000 clones, roughly 63% of them seen just once. The sample here was CD8+ T cells sorted from blood, taken at week 4, from a patient treated with tofacitinib. These receptors were collected from a human donor with alopecia areata. Both conserved end residues are trimmed from each CDR3.

j_gene: TRBJ2-3
len: 11
v_gene: TRBV29-1
CDR3aa: SVRRTVTDTQY

j_gene: TRBJ2-1
len: 15
v_gene: TRBV29-1
CDR3aa: SVEGGRGRSPYNEQF

j_gene: TRBJ1-4
len: 11
v_gene: TRBV27
CDR3aa: ASSSPRYEKLF

j_gene: TRBJ2-5
len: 11
v_gene: TRBV5-6
CDR3aa: ASSSTVQETQY

j_gene: TRBJ2-3
len: 13
v_gene: TRBV7-9
CDR3aa: ASSPPGLSTDTQY

j_gene: TRBJ1-1
len: 10
v_gene: TRBV7-2
CDR3aa: ASSLTGPEAF

j_gene: TRBJ2-5
len: 12
v_gene: TRBV5-4
CDR3aa: ASNLRDSQETQY

j_gene: TRBJ2-1
len: 12
v_gene: TRBV13
CDR3aa: ASRGTSDNNEQF

j_gene: TRBJ2-7
len: 11
v_gene: TRBV29-1
CDR3aa: SARVAENYEQY

j_gene: TRBJ2-7
len: 14
v_gene: TRBV30
CDR3aa: AWRDYGERPDYEQY

j_gene: TRBJ2-1
len: 12
v_gene: TRBV13
CDR3aa: ASSLGTGSNEQF

j_gene: TRBJ2-2
len: 12
v_gene: TRBV7-9
CDR3aa: ASSLEANTGELF

j_gene: TRBJ2-2
len: 10
v_gene: TRBV29-1
CDR3aa: SAEGNTGELF

j_gene: TRBJ2-1
len: 15
v_gene: TRBV5-6
CDR3aa: ASSLAGSPGQGNEQF

j_gene: TRBJ2-7
len: 10
v_gene: TRBV30
CDR3aa: AWSGLGNEQY

j_gene: TRBJ2-4
len: 13
v_gene: TRBV27
CDR3aa: ASSLIREAKNIQY

j_gene: TRBJ2-5
len: 11
v_gene: TRBV7-9
CDR3aa: ASGLAGVETQY

j_gene: TRBJ2-5
len: 13
v_gene: TRBV7-9
CDR3aa: ASSTRLAGRETQY

j_gene: TRBJ2-7
len: 11
v_gene: TRBV15
CDR3aa: ATSDRLSLGQY

j_gene: TRBJ2-7
len: 13
v_gene: TRBV6-1
CDR3aa: ASSLSGTESYEQY

j_gene: TRBJ2-2
len: 14
v_gene: TRBV28
CDR3aa: ASSRLSSTRPGELF

j_gene: TRBJ2-7
len: 12
v_gene: TRBV6-5
CDR3aa: ASSISDLTYEQY

j_gene: TRBJ2-7
len: 13
v_gene: TRBV5-1
CDR3aa: ASSLEGARAYEQY

j_gene: TRBJ2-5
len: 13
v_gene: TRBV29-1
CDR3aa: SAEDERGAQETQY

j_gene: TRBJ2-1
len: 10
v_gene: TRBV29-1
CDR3aa: SVEVLAGEQF

j_gene: TRBJ1-6
len: 14
v_gene: TRBV7-8
CDR3aa: ASRRLPGGKASPLH

j_gene: TRBJ2-1
len: 14
v_gene: TRBV29-1
CDR3aa: SVRGPFSGGMNEQF

j_gene: TRBJ2-5
len: 12
v_gene: TRBV2
CDR3aa: ASRGLAGQETQY

j_gene: TRBJ1-2
len: 12
v_gene: TRBV29-1
CDR3aa: SVWTDGPNYGYT

j_gene: TRBJ2-5
len: 10
v_gene: TRBV30
CDR3aa: ACTGAIETQY

j_gene: TRBJ2-3
len: 11
v_gene: TRBV29-1
CDR3aa: SVIPAGTDTQY

j_gene: TRBJ2-5
len: 11
v_gene: TRBV30
CDR3aa: AWSGGAQETQY

j_gene: TRBJ2-5
len: 14
v_gene: TRBV30
CDR3aa: AWMGGVRGPQETQY

j_gene: TRBJ2-7
len: 9
v_gene: TRBV25-1
CDR3aa: ASTGDYEQY

j_gene: TRBJ2-5
len: 11
v_gene: TRBV25-1
CDR3aa: ASSERWGETQY

j_gene: TRBJ1-6
len: 13
v_gene: TRBV30
CDR3aa: AWSVRDRLGSPLH

j_gene: TRBJ2-7
len: 12
v_gene: TRBV7-9
CDR3aa: ASSGGQNSYEQY

j_gene: TRBJ2-7
len: 14
v_gene: TRBV29-1
CDR3aa: SVEGVLGQGAYEQY

j_gene: TRBJ1-1
len: 11
v_gene: TRBV7-6
CDR3aa: ASSSAGGDRGF

j_gene: TRBJ2-1
len: 13
v_gene: TRBV19
CDR3aa: ASTISGVSYNEQF

j_gene: TRBJ1-2
len: 10
v_gene: TRBV25-1
CDR3aa: ASSGDRGRYT

j_gene: TRBJ1-1
len: 13
v_gene: TRBV30
CDR3aa: AWTFGADPSTEAF

j_gene: TRBJ1-5
len: 12
v_gene: TRBV9
CDR3aa: ASSLGLLNQPQH

j_gene: TRBJ1-1
len: 11
v_gene: TRBV19
CDR3aa: ASRPSGNTEAF

j_gene: TRBJ2-7
len: 13
v_gene: TRBV6-5
CDR3aa: ASSAFRDHSYEQY

j_gene: TRBJ1-1
len: 9
v_gene: TRBV30
CDR3aa: AWSSRPEAF

j_gene: TRBJ1-1
len: 11
v_gene: TRBV30
CDR3aa: AWTKVGGPEAF

j_gene: TRBJ1-1
len: 10
v_gene: TRBV29-1
CDR3aa: SVEGSSTEAF

j_gene: TRBJ2-7
len: 13
v_gene: TRBV13
CDR3aa: ASSSSGTGKNEQY

j_gene: TRBJ2-5
len: 11
v_gene: TRBV29-1
CDR3aa: SVWAGDQETQY

j_gene: TRBJ1-6
len: 12
v_gene: TRBV30
CDR3aa: AWSEVGGSSPLH

j_gene: TRBJ1-2
len: 12
v_gene: TRBV9
CDR3aa: ASSAPGRNYGYT

j_gene: TRBJ2-3
len: 13
v_gene: TRBV2
CDR3aa: ASSRRGGAADTQY

j_gene: TRBJ2-5
len: 14
v_gene: TRBV7-9
CDR3aa: ASSGGTGEAQETQY

j_gene: TRBJ2-5
len: 10
v_gene: TRBV11-1
CDR3aa: ASSPDEETQY

j_gene: TRBJ1-5
len: 13
v_gene: TRBV30
CDR3aa: AWSESSSSNQPQH

j_gene: TRBJ2-1
len: 14
v_gene: TRBV2
CDR3aa: ASSGPTGVEYNEQF

j_gene: TRBJ1-5
len: 14
v_gene: TRBV7-9
CDR3aa: ASSLNFEGAWAPQH

j_gene: TRBJ1-3
len: 13
v_gene: TRBV4-1
CDR3aa: ASSQDKGKRNTIY

j_gene: TRBJ2-1
len: 17
v_gene: TRBV30
CDR3aa: AWSVITSAGVSSYNEQF